In its sample, the clone carrying this T cell receptor (beta chain) was seen a few times. Antigen unknown. This specimen belongs to a study of post-analysis software for immune sequencing data. V gave up 5 bases and J gave up 4 bases, with 15 bases separating them. CDR1 PRHDT and CDR2 FYEKMQ come from the germline V gene (reference sequence). The CDR3 loop spans 14 amino acids. The TCR beta cDNA libraries contained unique molecular identifiers. TCRdb reprocessed the PCR reads via MiXCR and lists one record per CDR3 protein. The sample yields roughly 650,000 distinct CDR3 sequences, about 60% seen once. Notes on the study in general: Included in a set of roughly five TRBV segments more frequent in patients than controls were TRBV5-6, TRBV5-1 and TRBV20-1.

This chain connects TRBV13 to TRBJ2-7, with D perhaps matching TRBD1 (5 bases). This TCR derives from a girl aged 2 to 10 with multiple sclerosis. Sequencing was performed on blood. CDR3 loop: CASSQKGRGYEQYF. As DNA, the CDR3 is TGTGCCAGCAGCCAGAAGGGGCGCGGTTACGAGCAGTACTTC.